This T cell receptor (beta chain) was obtained from a study of identical twins. General study points: Within beta out-of-frame sequences, the excess sharing observed between twins was weaker. Reduced insertions were recorded for abundant cord blood beta clonotypes, with no such pattern in memory repertoires.

V gave up 5 bases and J gave up 2 bases; unmatched junction bases: 6. This CDR3 comprises 15 residues. Germline V gene data show CDR1 as SEHNR and CDR2 as FQNEAQ (reference sequence). Using its own MiXCR run on the 5' RACE reads, TCRdb lists one record per CDR3 protein. The table lists 200,000 or so distinct CDR3 sequences, approximately 15% of them singletons. This clonotype was seen a few times. Its antigen is as yet unknown. The same data also went into a second study, on T cells expressing NK-cell markers. Per that paper: From sorted CD3+CD56+NKG2C+, CD3+CD56+NKG2C- and CD3+CD56-NKG2C+ T cells came the TCR beta repertoires.

The clonotype comes from a woman aged 18-29 years in good health. The sample was CD8+ T cells sorted from blood. The chain uses TRBV7-9 and TRBJ2-5; TRBD1 matches 9 bases. DNA of the CDR3: TGTGCCAGCAGCCCCCGGGACAGGGAACAAGAGACCCAGTACTTC. Its protein product is CASSPRDREQETQYF.